This is a list of T cell receptor beta chains from one sample in a study of OX40 agonist ivuxolimab in advanced cancers. Sequenced by immunoSEQ multiplex PCR; TCRdb stores in-frame clones only, minus some. The repertoire includes about 27,000 clones, approximately 80% of them detected once, and 25% to 35% sits in the top ten. Here the sequenced sample was CD4+ or CD8+ T cells sorted from blood, taken in a trial of the OX40 agonist ivuxolimab. These receptors originate from an adult with an advanced solid tumor such as melanoma, head and neck, liver or kidney cancer. Each CDR3 is given with its conserved first and last residue. The order of the fields is CDR3 protein, CDR3 DNA, D gene, clone size, J gene, V gene. The D gene is left open where the match is weak. Rows may omit the clone size; those that give it use once, few, many or a size class.

CATSDRDYGYTF,TGTGCCACCAGCGACAGGGACTATGGCTACACCTTC,TRBD1,.,TRBJ1-2,TRBV15
CASSPRQGYNEQFF,TGTGCCAGCAGCCCCAGACAGGGTTACAATGAGCAGTTCTTC,TRBD1,.,TRBJ2-1,TRBV7-3
CASSKAKVGIRRTDSNQPQHF,TGTGCCAGCAGCAAAGCGAAAGTGGGTATAAGGCGGACCGATAGCAATCAGCCCCAGCATTTT,.,.,TRBJ1-5,TRBV21-1
CASRTGTGGIYTEAFF,TGTGCCAGCAGAACCGGGACAGGGGGCATTTATACTGAAGCTTTCTTT,TRBD1,.,TRBJ1-1,TRBV6-6
CASRVENSSGYTF,TGTGCCAGCAGGGTCGAAAACAGTTCGGGCTACACCTTC,.,.,TRBJ1-2,TRBV2
CASSYYYRKETQYF,TGTGCCAGCAGCTATTACTACAGGAAAGAGACCCAGTACTTC,.,.,TRBJ2-5,TRBV7-9
CASSVGTYNEQFF,TGTGCCAGCAGCGTAGGTACCTACAATGAGCAGTTCTTC,.,.,TRBJ2-1,TRBV9
CSGGLAGGQETQYF,TGCAGCGGTGGACTAGCGGGGGGCCAAGAGACCCAGTACTTC,TRBD2,.,TRBJ2-5,TRBV29-1
CASSYGLAYEQYF,TGTGCCAGCAGTTACGGACTAGCCTACGAGCAGTACTTC,TRBD2,.,TRBJ2-7,TRBV6-5
CASSVGGDSSYEQYF,TGTGCCAGCAGCGTCGGGGGGGACAGCTCCTACGAGCAGTACTTC,.,few,TRBJ2-7,TRBV9
CASSLGLSYEQYF,TGTGCCAGCAGCTTGGGCCTCTCCTACGAGCAGTACTTC,.,.,TRBJ2-7,TRBV7-9
CASAWGSYNEQFF,TGTGCCAGCGCGTGGGGCTCCTACAATGAGCAGTTCTTC,.,once,TRBJ2-1,TRBV9
CASSFIGRLSGYTF,TGTGCCAGCAGCTTCATTGGGCGTCTAAGTGGCTACACCTTC,.,.,TRBJ1-2,TRBV7-9
CASSLSQGDRDYEQYF,TGTGCCAGCAGTTTATCGCAGGGGGACAGAGACTACGAGCAGTACTTC,TRBD1,.,TRBJ2-7,TRBV27
CASSQGARTDVARGYTF,TGCGCCAGCAGCCAGGGAGCGAGGACGGATGTCGCAAGGGGCTACACCTTC,.,.,TRBJ1-2,TRBV4-1
CASSLGTGGHEQYF,TGTGCCAGCAGTTTAGGGACCGGAGGTCACGAGCAGTACTTC,.,.,TRBJ2-7,TRBV28
CASSAWDRSYEQYF,TGTGCCAGCAGCGCCTGGGACCGCTCATACGAGCAGTACTTC,.,.,TRBJ2-7,TRBV7-6
CASSVGWGGGTEAFF,TGTGCCAGCAGCGTAGGGTGGGGGGGCGGCACTGAAGCTTTCTTT,.,.,TRBJ1-1,TRBV9
CSIETAYEQYF,TGCAGCATCGAGACAGCCTACGAGCAGTACTTC,.,.,TRBJ2-7,TRBV29-1
CATSRVELGTEAFF,TGTGCCACCAGCAGAGTAGAGCTTGGCACTGAAGCTTTCTTT,.,.,TRBJ1-1,TRBV15
CASSQGRGTYEQYF,TGTGCCAGCAGCCAGGGCAGGGGAACGTACGAGCAGTACTTC,.,.,TRBJ2-7,TRBV7-8
CASSLSRIAGFGTGELFF,TGCGCCAGCAGCTTGTCCCGGATAGCGGGATTTGGCACCGGGGAGCTGTTTTTT,TRBD2,.,TRBJ2-2,TRBV5-1
CASSSRGRGMNTEAFF,TGTGCCAGCAGCTCCAGGGGAAGGGGGATGAACACTGAAGCTTTCTTT,.,.,TRBJ1-1,TRBV13
CASRTIDQPQHF,TGTGCCAGCAGGACCATTGATCAGCCCCAGCATTTT,.,few,TRBJ1-5,TRBV2
CASSQDLGLAGGRYLSTDTQYF,TGCGCCAGCAGCCAAGATCTAGGGCTAGCGGGGGGTCGATACCTTAGCACAGATACGCAGTATTTT,TRBD2,few,TRBJ2-3,TRBV4-1
CASSLKGDEQYF,TGTGCCAGCAGCTTGAAAGGGGACGAGCAGTACTTC,.,once,TRBJ2-7,TRBV7-6
CASSLGTGVYEQYF,TGTGCCAGCAGCTTAGGGACAGGGGTCTACGAGCAGTACTTC,TRBD1,.,TRBJ2-7,TRBV11-2
CASSRIYRGVNSPLHF,TGTGCCAGCAGCCGGATTTACAGGGGCGTCAATTCACCCCTCCACTTT,TRBD1,.,TRBJ1-6,TRBV27
CAWSVGSGVEEQYF,TGTGCCTGGAGTGTAGGTAGCGGGGTTGAGGAGCAGTACTTC,TRBD2,.,TRBJ2-7,TRBV30
CASSATPGPWGTDTQYF,TGTGCCAGCAGCGCAACCCCGGGCCCCTGGGGCACAGATACGCAGTATTTT,.,.,TRBJ2-3,TRBV7-2
CASSKTSGRGEQYF,TGTGCCAGTAGTAAAACTAGCGGGAGAGGCGAGCAGTACTTC,TRBD2,.,TRBJ2-7,TRBV19
CASSPKGLAGYSTDTQYF,TGCGCCAGCAGCCCCAAGGGACTAGCGGGATATAGCACAGATACGCAGTATTTT,TRBD2,.,TRBJ2-3,TRBV5-1
CASPSPTPARSGSTDTQYF,TGTGCCAGCCCCTCCCCCACTCCCGCTCGATCGGGTAGCACAGATACGCAGTATTTT,.,.,TRBJ2-3,TRBV21-1
CASSLEVGAGVGAEEFF,TGTGCCAGCAGCTTGGAGGTCGGCGCGGGGGTAGGGGCAGAGGAGTTCTTC,TRBD2,.,TRBJ2-1,TRBV5-6
CASSLPSGHEQFF,TGTGCCAGCAGTTTACCTAGCGGCCATGAGCAGTTCTTC,TRBD2,once,TRBJ2-1,TRBV27
CASSFTSGSTDTQYF,TGTGCCAGCAGCTTTACTAGCGGAAGCACAGATACGCAGTATTTT,TRBD2,.,TRBJ2-3,TRBV7-2
CASSLVGTSVYNEQFF,TGTGCCAGCAGCTTGGTAGGGACTAGCGTCTACAATGAGCAGTTCTTC,TRBD2,few,TRBJ2-1,TRBV5-6
CASGTGGRGYEQYF,TGTGCTAGTGGTACTGGCGGCAGGGGCTACGAGCAGTACTTC,.,.,TRBJ2-7,TRBV12-5
CASSPPGLATYNEQFF,TGTGCCAGCTCACCACCGGGACTAGCCACCTACAATGAGCAGTTCTTC,TRBD2,.,TRBJ2-1,TRBV18
CASSPRQGWYEQYF,TGTGCCAGCAGCCCGCGACAGGGCTGGTACGAGCAGTACTTC,TRBD1,.,TRBJ2-7,TRBV7-9
CASSQVPANTEAFF,TGCGCCAGCAGCCAAGTACCAGCGAACACTGAAGCTTTCTTT,.,.,TRBJ1-1,TRBV4-1
CASSSLDRAGEKLFF,TGTGCCAGCAGTTCCTTAGACAGGGCGGGCGAAAAACTGTTTTTT,TRBD1,.,TRBJ1-4,TRBV28
CASSPQFGVQETQYF,TGCGCCAGCAGCCCCCAATTCGGGGTCCAAGAGACCCAGTACTTC,.,.,TRBJ2-5,TRBV5-1
CASSGRANTEAFF,TGTGCCAGCAGTGGACGGGCGAACACTGAAGCTTTCTTT,.,few,TRBJ1-1,TRBV25-1